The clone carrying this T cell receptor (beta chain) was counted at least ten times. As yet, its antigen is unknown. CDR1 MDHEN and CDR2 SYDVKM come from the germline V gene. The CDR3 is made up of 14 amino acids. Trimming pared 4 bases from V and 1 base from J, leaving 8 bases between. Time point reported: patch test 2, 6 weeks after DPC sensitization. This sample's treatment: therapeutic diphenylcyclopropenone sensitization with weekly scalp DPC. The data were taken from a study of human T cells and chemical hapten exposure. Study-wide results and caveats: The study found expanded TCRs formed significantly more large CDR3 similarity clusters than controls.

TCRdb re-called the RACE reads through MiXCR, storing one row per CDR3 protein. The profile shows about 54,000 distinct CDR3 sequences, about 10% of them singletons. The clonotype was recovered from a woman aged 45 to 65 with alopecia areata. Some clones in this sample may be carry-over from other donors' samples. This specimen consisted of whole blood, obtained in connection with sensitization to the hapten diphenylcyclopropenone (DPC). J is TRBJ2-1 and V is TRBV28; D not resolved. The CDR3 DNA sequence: TGTGCCAGCAGTTCGGCGTCTTCCTACAATGAGCAGTTCTTC. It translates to CASSSASSYNEQFF.